This TCR beta chain was sequenced during a study of cytomegalovirus exposure and HLA in healthy donors. The PCR had 60 Vbeta and 13 Jbeta primers. Profiled with immunoSEQ multiplex PCR; TCRdb holds only in-frame clones, not every one. The sample carries some 85,000 clones, about 80% recorded once. CDR1 SGHTA and CDR2 FQGNSA come from the germline V gene. V was pared by 2 bases and J by 3 bases, with 3 bases of the junction left unmatched. The CDR3 runs 14 residues. Turning to this clone: Its antigen is still unknown.

General study points: About 87% or about 30% of the time was how often most TCR beta V segments were productive, according to an earlier analysis.

Sequencing was performed on PBMCs. The receptor was isolated from a male donor in good health and CMV-seronegative. This rearrangement joins TRBV7-2 to TRBJ1-1; 7 positions match TRBD1. The CDR3, as DNA: TGTGCCAGCAGCTTAAGCAGGGGGGACACTGAAGCTTTCTTT. The encoded protein is CASSLSRGDTEAFF.